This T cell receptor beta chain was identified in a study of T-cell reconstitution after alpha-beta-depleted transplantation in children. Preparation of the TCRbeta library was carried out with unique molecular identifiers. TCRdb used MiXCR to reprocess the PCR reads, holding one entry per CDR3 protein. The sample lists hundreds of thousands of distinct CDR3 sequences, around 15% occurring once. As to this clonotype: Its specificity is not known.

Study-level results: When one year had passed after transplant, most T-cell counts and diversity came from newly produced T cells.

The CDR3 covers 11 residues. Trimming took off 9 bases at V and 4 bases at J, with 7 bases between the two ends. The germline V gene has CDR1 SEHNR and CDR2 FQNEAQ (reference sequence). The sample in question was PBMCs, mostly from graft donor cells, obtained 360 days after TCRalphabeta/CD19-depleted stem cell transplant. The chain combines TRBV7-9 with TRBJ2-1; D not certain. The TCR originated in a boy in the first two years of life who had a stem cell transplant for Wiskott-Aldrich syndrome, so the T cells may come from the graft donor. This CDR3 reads CASDFYNEQFF. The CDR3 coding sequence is TGTGCCAGTGACTTTTACAATGAGCAGTTCTTC.